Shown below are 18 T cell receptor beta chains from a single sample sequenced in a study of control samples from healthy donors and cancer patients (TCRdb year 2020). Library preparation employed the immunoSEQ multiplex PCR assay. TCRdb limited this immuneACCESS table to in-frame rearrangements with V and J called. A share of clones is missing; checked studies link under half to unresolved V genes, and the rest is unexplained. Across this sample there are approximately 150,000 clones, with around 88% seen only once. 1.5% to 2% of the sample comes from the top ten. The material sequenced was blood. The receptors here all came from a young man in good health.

In DNA, the CDR3 is TGTGCCATCAGTGAACAGCTAGCAACAGATACGCAGTATTTT. It encodes CAISEQLATDTQYF. The chain carries TRBV10-3 and TRBJ2-3; possible D gene TRBD2, 5 bases. The CDR3 totals 14 residues. Germline loops: CDR1 ENHRY, CDR2 SYGVKD. Trimming removed 3 bases from V and 3 bases from J, with 10 bases in between.

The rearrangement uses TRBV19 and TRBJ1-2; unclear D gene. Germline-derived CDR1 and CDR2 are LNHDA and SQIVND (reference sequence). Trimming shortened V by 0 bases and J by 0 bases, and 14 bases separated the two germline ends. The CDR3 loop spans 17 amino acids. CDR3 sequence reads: CASSIDVAGLSNYGYTF. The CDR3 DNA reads TGTGCCAGTAGTATAGACGTCGCGGGTCTATCTAACTATGGCTACACCTTC.

CDR3 nucleotide sequence: TGTGCCAGCAGCGCAGACCGGGAGACCCAGTACTTC. Protein product: CASSADRETQYF. The chain recombines TRBV5-6 with TRBJ2-5; no clear D gene. V was trimmed by 4 bases and J by 5 bases, leaving 9 bases between them. CDR3 length: 12 amino acids. The germline V gene encodes CDR1 SGHDT and CDR2 YYEEEE.

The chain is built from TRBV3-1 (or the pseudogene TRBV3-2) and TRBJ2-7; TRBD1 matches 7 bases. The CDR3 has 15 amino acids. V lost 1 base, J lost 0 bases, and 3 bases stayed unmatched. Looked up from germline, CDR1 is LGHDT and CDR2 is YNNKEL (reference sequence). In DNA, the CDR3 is TGTGCCAGCAGCCAAGCCCGACAGGGCTCCTACGAGCAGTACTTC. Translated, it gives CASSQARQGSYEQYF.

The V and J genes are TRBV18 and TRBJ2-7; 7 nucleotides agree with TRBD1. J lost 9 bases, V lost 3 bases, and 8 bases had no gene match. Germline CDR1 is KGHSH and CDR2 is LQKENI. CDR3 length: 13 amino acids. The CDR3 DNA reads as TGTGCCAGCTCACCGGGACAGACCGCACGGCAGTACTTC. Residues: CASSPGQTARQYF.

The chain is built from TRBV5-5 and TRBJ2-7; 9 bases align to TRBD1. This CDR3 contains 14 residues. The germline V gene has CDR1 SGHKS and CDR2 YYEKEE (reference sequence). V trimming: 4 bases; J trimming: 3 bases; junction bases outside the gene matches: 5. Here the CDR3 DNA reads TGTGCCAGCAGCGCCGGGGGACAGGGCTACGAGCAGTACTTC. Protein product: CASSAGGQGYEQYF.

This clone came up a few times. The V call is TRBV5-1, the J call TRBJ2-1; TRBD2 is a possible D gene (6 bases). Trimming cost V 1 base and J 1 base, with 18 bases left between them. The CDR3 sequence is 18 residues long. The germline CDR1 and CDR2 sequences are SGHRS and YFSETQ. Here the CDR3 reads CASSLKGVMEGSYNEQFF. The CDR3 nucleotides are TGCGCCAGCAGCTTGAAAGGGGTGATGGAGGGGTCCTACAATGAGCAGTTCTTC.

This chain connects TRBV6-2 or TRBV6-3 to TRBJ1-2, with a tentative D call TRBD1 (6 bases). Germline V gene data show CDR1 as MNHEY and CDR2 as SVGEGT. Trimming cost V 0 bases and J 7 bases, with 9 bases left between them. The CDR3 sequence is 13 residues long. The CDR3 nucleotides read TGTGCCAGCAGTTACTCGACAGGTTCTGGCTACACCTTC. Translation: CASSYSTGSGYTF.

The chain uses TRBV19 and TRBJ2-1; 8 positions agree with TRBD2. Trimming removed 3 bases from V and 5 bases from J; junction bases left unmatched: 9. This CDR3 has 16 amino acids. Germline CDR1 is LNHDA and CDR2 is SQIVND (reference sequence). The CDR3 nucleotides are TGTGCCAGTAGTATCATATCTACTAGCGGAAACAATGAGCAGTTCTTC. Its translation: CASSIISTSGNNEQFF. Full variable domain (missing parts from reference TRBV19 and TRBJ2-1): DGGITQSPKYLFRKEGQNVTLSCEQNLNHDAMYWYRQDPGQGLRLIYYSQIVNDFQKGDIAEGYSVSREKKESFPLTVTSAQKNPTAFYLCASSIISTSGNNEQFFGPGTRLTVL.

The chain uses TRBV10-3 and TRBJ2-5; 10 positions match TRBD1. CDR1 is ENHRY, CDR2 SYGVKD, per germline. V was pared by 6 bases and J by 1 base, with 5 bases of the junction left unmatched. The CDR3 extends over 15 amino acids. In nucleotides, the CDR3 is TGTGCCATCAGGGGGGACAGGGGCCTCCAAGAGACCCAGTACTTC. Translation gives CAIRGDRGLQETQYF.

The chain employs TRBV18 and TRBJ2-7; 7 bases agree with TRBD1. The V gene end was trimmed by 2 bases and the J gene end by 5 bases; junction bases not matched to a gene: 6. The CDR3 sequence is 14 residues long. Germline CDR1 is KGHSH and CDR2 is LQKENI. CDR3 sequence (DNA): TGTGCCAGCTCACCAAGACAGGGTAAACACGAGCAGTACTTC. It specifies CASSPRQGKHEQYF.

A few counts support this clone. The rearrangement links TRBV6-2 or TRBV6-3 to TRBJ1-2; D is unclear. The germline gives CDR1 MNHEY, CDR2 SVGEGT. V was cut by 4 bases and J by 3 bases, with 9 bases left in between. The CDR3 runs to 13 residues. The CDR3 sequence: CASSSAGHYGYTF. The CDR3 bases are TGTGCCAGCAGTTCCGCTGGACACTATGGCTACACCTTC.

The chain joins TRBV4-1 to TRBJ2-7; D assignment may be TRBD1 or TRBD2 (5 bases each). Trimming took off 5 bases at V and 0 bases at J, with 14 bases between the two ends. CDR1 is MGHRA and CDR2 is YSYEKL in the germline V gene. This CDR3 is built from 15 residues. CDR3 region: CASSGSWGYSYEQYF. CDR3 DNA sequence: TGCGCCAGCAGCGGGAGTTGGGGGTACTCCTACGAGCAGTACTTC.

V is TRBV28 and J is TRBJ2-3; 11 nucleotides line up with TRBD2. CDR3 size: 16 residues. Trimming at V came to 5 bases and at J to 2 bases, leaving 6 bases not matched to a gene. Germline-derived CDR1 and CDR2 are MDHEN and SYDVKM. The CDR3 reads CASSASLAGDTDTQYF. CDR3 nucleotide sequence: TGTGCCAGCAGTGCATCACTAGCGGGGGACACAGATACGCAGTATTTT.

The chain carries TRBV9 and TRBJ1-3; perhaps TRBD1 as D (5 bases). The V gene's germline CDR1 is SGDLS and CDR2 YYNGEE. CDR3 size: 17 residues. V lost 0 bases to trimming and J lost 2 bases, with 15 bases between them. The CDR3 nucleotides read TGTGCCAGCAGCGTAGGGAGCGGGCAGGGAACTGGAAACACCATATATTTT. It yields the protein CASSVGSGQGTGNTIYF.

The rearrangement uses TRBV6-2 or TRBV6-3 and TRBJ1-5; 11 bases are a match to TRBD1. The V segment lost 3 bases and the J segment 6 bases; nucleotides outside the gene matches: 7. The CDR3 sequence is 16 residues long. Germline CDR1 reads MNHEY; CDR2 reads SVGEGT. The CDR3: CASSYRGTGGFQPQHF. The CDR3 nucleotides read TGTGCCAGCAGTTATAGGGGGACAGGGGGTTTTCAGCCCCAGCATTTT.

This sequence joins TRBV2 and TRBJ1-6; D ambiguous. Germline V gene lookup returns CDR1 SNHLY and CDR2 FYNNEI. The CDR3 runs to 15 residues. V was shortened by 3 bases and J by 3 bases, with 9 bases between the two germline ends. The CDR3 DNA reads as TGTGCCAGCAGTGAGCCGAGCCACTATAATTCACCCCTCCACTTT. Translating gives CASSEPSHYNSPLHF.

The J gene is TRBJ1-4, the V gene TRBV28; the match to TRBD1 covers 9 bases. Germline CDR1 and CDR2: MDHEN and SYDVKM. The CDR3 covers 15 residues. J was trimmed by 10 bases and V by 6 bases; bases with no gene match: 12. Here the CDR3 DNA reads TGTGCCAGCAGCTCGGGACAGGGCCTCAGTGGAAAACTGTTTTTT. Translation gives CASSSGQGLSGKLFF.